In its sample, the clone carrying this TCR beta chain was seen a few times. Its antigen is still unknown. Primers used in a second PCR of roughly 7 to 12 cycles were a sample-barcoded 5' primer and a J-beta primer mix. The authors tagged each cDNA molecule using a template-switch adaptor with 12 random nucleotides. TCRdb fed the 5' RACE reads into MiXCR, producing one record per CDR3 protein. This table holds 1.5 million to 2 million distinct CDR3 sequences, 35% to 50% found once. This sample is drawn from a study of blood T cells in healthy people across ages. General study results and limits: Naive T cell percentage and TCR beta diversity correlated strongly.

Trimming cost V 0 bases and J 0 bases, with 13 bases left between them. CDR3 length: 17 amino acids. Germline V gene data show CDR1 as LGHNA and CDR2 as YSLEER. Donors each provided 8 to 10 milliliters of peripheral blood. Isolating PBMCs gave at least 7 million of these cells per sample. This TCR derives from a human donor in good health. The chain links TRBV4-3 to TRBJ2-3, with unresolved D. The sample was blood. The CDR3 protein is CASSQEGFRLSTDTQYF. The CDR3 nucleotides are TGCGCCAGCAGCCAAGAGGGATTCCGTTTAAGCACAGATACGCAGTATTTT.